The 28 T cell receptor beta chains below were found in one sample sequenced in a study of blood T cell repertoires in COVID-19. Only in-frame clones appear in the TCRdb table, and some are missing; sequencing was by immunoSEQ multiplex PCR. The profile shows approximately 110,000 clones, approximately 85% of them singletons. The sequencing sample was made of peripheral blood. These receptors originate from a woman aged 80 or over with COVID-19, enrolled during active disease.

This rearrangement joins TRBV14 to TRBJ2-1; D unclear. V lost 1 base and J 4 bases, leaving 8 bases between the germline ends. From germline, CDR1 is SGHDN and CDR2 FVKESK. The CDR3 spans 14 residues. CDR3 in amino acids: CASSQGLLYNEQFF. The CDR3 nucleotides are TGTGCCAGCAGCCAAGGACTCTTATACAATGAGCAGTTCTTC.

The chain carries TRBV6-2 or TRBV6-3 and TRBJ2-4, with a weak D call TRBD2 (5 bases). The CDR3 has 12 residues. The V end lost 4 bases, the J end lost 9 bases, and 10 bases lay between the germline ends. Per the germline V gene, CDR1 is MNHEY and CDR2 is SVGEGT. The CDR3 nucleotides are TGTGCCAGCAGTTCCGTCGCGGGCATTCAGTACTTC. Translated: CASSSVAGIQYF.

This sequence joins TRBV6-1 and TRBJ2-1; TRBD2 matches 14 bases. Trimming took 2 bases from V and 15 from J; bases not matched to a gene: 3. Germline CDR1 and CDR2: MNHNS and SASEGT. The CDR3 consists of 13 residues. Here the CDR3 reads CASSELGLAGGFF. The CDR3, as DNA: TGTGCCAGCAGTGAACTTGGACTAGCGGGAGGGTTCTTC.

V usage is TRBV28 and J usage is TRBJ1-4, with TRBD1 matching over 9 bases. This CDR3 has 20 amino acids. Germline loops: CDR1 MDHEN, CDR2 SYDVKM. After removal of 4 bases from V and 1 base from J, the junction contained 16 bases not matched to a gene. The CDR3 DNA follows: TGTGCCAGCAGTTCGGGGCCGGGGACAGGGACATCAATAACTAATGAAAAACTGTTTTTT. Its translation: CASSSGPGTGTSITNEKLFF.

This rearrangement joins TRBV27 to TRBJ1-2; D remains unclear. The CDR3 runs 13 residues. Germline V gives CDR1 MNHEY, CDR2 SMNVEV (reference sequence). Trimming stripped 5 bases from V and 4 bases from J, with 11 bases between. CDR3 sequence (DNA): TGTGCCAGCAGTCAGACACGCACCTATGGCTACACCTTC. This codes for CASSQTRTYGYTF.

V and J are TRBV6-5 and TRBJ1-6; a weak D match, TRBD1 (6 bases). Deletions cut 3 bases from V and 7 bases from J, with 10 bases between. The CDR3 runs to 14 residues. In germline, CDR1 is MNHEY, CDR2 SVGAGI. Written as DNA, the CDR3 is TGTGCCAGCAGTTATGGGGACACGAATTCACCCCTCCACTTT. Translated, it gives CASSYGDTNSPLHF.

This clone was seen a handful of times. J is TRBJ1-2 and V is TRBV19; TRBD1 aligns across 8 bases. The trim removed 6 bases at V and 4 bases at J, leaving 7 bases unmatched. The CDR3 has 14 amino acids. CDR1 is LNHDA, CDR2 SQIVND, per germline (reference sequence). The CDR3 spells CASRSPDRAYGYTF. CDR3 nucleotides: TGTGCCAGTAGGTCCCCGGACAGGGCCTATGGCTACACCTTC.

The V gene is TRBV9, the J gene TRBJ1-4; the D gene is possibly TRBD1 (5 bases). The CDR3 sequence is 16 residues long. Trimming took 0 bases from V and 5 from J, leaving 14 bases between them. Germline V gene lookup returns CDR1 SGDLS and CDR2 YYNGEE. CDR3 amino acids: CASSVGSGHLNEKLFF. In nucleotides, the CDR3 is TGTGCCAGCAGCGTAGGCTCAGGACACCTCAATGAAAAACTGTTTTTT.

This chain links TRBV5-4 with TRBJ2-7, with 7 bases fitting TRBD1. This CDR3 is 14 amino acids long. The germline V gene encodes CDR1 SGHNT and CDR2 YYREEE (reference sequence). J lost 4 bases, V lost 1 base, and 5 bases had no gene match. The CDR3 protein is CASSLRQGRYEQYF. For the CDR3, the DNA is TGTGCCAGCAGCTTGAGACAGGGCCGGTACGAGCAGTACTTC. The full variable domain, in which reference TRBV5-4 and TRBJ2-7 provide the parts outside the CDR3, is ETGVTQSPTHLIKTRGQQVTLRCSSQSGHNTVSWYQQALGQGPQFIFQYYREEENGRGNFPPRFSGLQFPNYSSELNVNALELDDSALYLCASSLRQGRYEQYFGPGTRLTVT.

This chain joins TRBV6-5 and TRBJ2-3; 8 positions match TRBD2. The CDR3 totals 15 residues. The germline gives CDR1 MNHEY, CDR2 SVGAGI. The V and J ends lost 4 bases and 2 bases, in that order; junction bases with no gene match: 5. The CDR3 DNA is TGTGCCAGCAGTTTAGCGGGACCCCACACAGATACGCAGTATTTT. Its translation is CASSLAGPHTDTQYF.

The CDR3 here is CASSPRETRIAGNEQFF. Written as DNA, the CDR3 is TGTGCCAGCAGCCCGCGGGAAACTAGGATAGCGGGAAATGAGCAGTTCTTC. The chain recombines TRBV11-2 with TRBJ2-1, with 8 bases lining up with TRBD2. The length of the CDR3 is 17 residues. The junction had 16 bases not matched to a gene; V was cut back by 5 bases and J by 7 bases. Germline V CDR1 and CDR2: SGHAT, FQNNGV.

In this sample, this clone turned up once. The V gene is TRBV4-3, the J gene TRBJ1-2; D gene unclear. The length of the CDR3 is 13 residues. CDR1 LGHNA and CDR2 YSLEER come from the germline V gene. V lost 0 bases and J lost 4, with 6 bases in between. CDR3 sequence: CASSQETGYGYTF. CDR3 in DNA: TGCGCCAGCAGCCAAGAGACTGGCTATGGCTACACCTTC.

The chain is built from TRBV18 and TRBJ1-5; D is undetermined. Per the germline V gene, CDR1 is KGHSH and CDR2 is LQKENI. Deletions cut 2 bases from V and 5 bases from J, with 10 bases between. The CDR3 has 14 residues. In nucleotides, the CDR3 is TGTGCCAGCTCACCATTGTCTGCAGATCAGCCCCAGCATTTT. Translation: CASSPLSADQPQHF.

The rearrangement uses TRBV5-4 and TRBJ1-2; possible D gene TRBD1, 6 bases. CDR1 SGHNT and CDR2 YYREEE come from the germline V gene (reference sequence). Trimming left V 4 bases short and J 1 base short, with 11 bases between. The CDR3 length is 14 residues. CDR3 sequence: CASSKGHDNYGYTF. CDR3 bases: TGTGCCAGCAGCAAGGGACACGATAACTATGGCTACACCTTC. The entire variable domain, with the rest obtained from reference TRBV5-4 and TRBJ1-2, is as follows: ETGVTQSPTHLIKTRGQQVTLRCSSQSGHNTVSWYQQALGQGPQFIFQYYREEENGRGNFPPRFSGLQFPNYSSELNVNALELDDSALYLCASSKGHDNYGYTFGSGTRLTVV.

The chain carries TRBV29-1 and TRBJ2-4; tentatively, D is TRBD2 (6 bases). The CDR3 consists of 14 residues. V was pared by 5 bases and J by 1 base, with 12 bases between. Germline CDR1 reads SQVTM; CDR2 reads ANQGSEA. The CDR3 here is CSVPVRGAKNIQYF. The CDR3 coding sequence is TGCAGCGTTCCCGTCCGGGGGGCCAAAAACATTCAGTACTTC.

The chain employs TRBV7-8 and TRBJ2-7; 7 nucleotides align to TRBD1. In germline, CDR1 is SGHVS, CDR2 FQNEAQ. The CDR3 length is 16 residues. V lost 5 bases and J lost 5; bases outside the gene matches: 15. CDR3 nucleotides: TGTGCCAGCAGCGGAGGATTGACAGGGAACGGCGACGAGCAGTACTTC. Its protein is CASSGGLTGNGDEQYF.

V and J are TRBV6-5 and TRBJ1-2; 11 nucleotides line up with TRBD1. CDR1 is MNHEY and CDR2 is SVGAGI in the germline V gene. The CDR3 sequence is 14 residues long. The trim removed 10 bases at V and 4 bases at J, leaving 8 bases unmatched. Here the CDR3 DNA reads TGTGCCACCTGGGACAGGGGGAAGGGCTATGGCTACACCTTC. Translation gives CATWDRGKGYGYTF.

Turning to this clone: This same CDR3 is encoded by further DNA sequences in the sample. This chain uses TRBV2 with TRBJ2-1, with 9 nucleotides matching TRBD2. This CDR3 has 14 residues. CDR1 SNHLY and CDR2 FYNNEI come from the germline V gene. Germline trimming cut 8 bases from V and 10 bases from J; bases unmatched to any gene: 12. The CDR3 DNA reads as TGTGCCAGCGGAGGGGCGGGAGGGCCTCGGGAGCAGTTCTTC. Protein product: CASGGAGGPREQFF.

The V call is TRBV28, the J call TRBJ2-7; possible D gene TRBD2, 6 bases. Per the germline V gene, CDR1 is MDHEN and CDR2 is SYDVKM. V was cut by 3 bases and J by 2 bases, with 11 bases left in between. The CDR3 is made up of 14 amino acids. The CDR3 coding sequence is TGTGCCAGCAGTTTGGGACTCATGACCTACGAGCAGTACTTC. Residues: CASSLGLMTYEQYF. Based on the CDR3 plus reference TRBV28 and TRBJ2-7, the full variable domain is DVKVTQSSRYLVKRTGEKVFLECVQDMDHENMFWYRQDPGLGLRLIYFSYDVKMKEKGDIPEGYSVSREKKERFSLILESASTNQTSMYLCASSLGLMTYEQYFGPGTRLTVT.

The rearrangement links TRBV28 to TRBJ1-6, with 8 bases lining up with TRBD1. The CDR3 length is 12 residues. Trimming cost V 10 bases and J 7 bases; bases outside gene matches: 3. Germline V gene sequence: CDR1 MDHEN, CDR2 SYDVKM. The DNA of the CDR3 is TGTGCCACCCAGGGGGCGAATTCACCCCTCCACTTT. It codes for CATQGANSPLHF.

The chain combines TRBV28 with TRBJ2-2; 8 positions match TRBD1. Germline CDR1 and CDR2: MDHEN and SYDVKM. V was pared by 7 bases and J by 1 base, with 5 bases of the junction left unmatched. This CDR3 has 15 amino acids. CDR3 residues: CASTLGTGNTGELFF. The CDR3 nucleotides are TGTGCCAGCACCTTGGGGACAGGGAACACCGGGGAGCTGTTTTTT. Drawing the rest from reference TRBV28 and TRBJ2-2, the complete variable domain is DVKVTQSSRYLVKRTGEKVFLECVQDMDHENMFWYRQDPGLGLRLIYFSYDVKMKEKGDIPEGYSVSREKKERFSLILESASTNQTSMYLCASTLGTGNTGELFFGEGSRLTVL.

A word on this clone: The same CDR3 also results from other DNA sequences found in this sample. V gene TRBV4-3 combines with J gene TRBJ2-7; 12 nucleotides line up with TRBD2. Germline V gene sequence: CDR1 LGHNA, CDR2 YSLEER. With 3 bases clipped from V and 0 bases from J, the junction kept 0 bases outside the gene matches. The CDR3 has 15 residues. The CDR3 region is CASSQGLAGSYEQYF. Written as DNA, the CDR3 is TGCGCCAGCAGCCAGGGACTAGCGGGCTCCTACGAGCAGTACTTC.

This clone was observed a single time. This chain connects TRBV19 to TRBJ1-2; 7 bases match TRBD1. Germline lookup yields CDR1 LNHDA and CDR2 SQIVND (reference sequence). V gave up 7 bases and J gave up 8 bases; unmatched junction bases: 7. This CDR3 is 12 amino acids long. In DNA form, the CDR3 reads TGTGCCAGTACCCAGGGGGTAGGGGGCTACACCTTC. Protein sequence: CASTQGVGGYTF.

The rearrangement links TRBV7-8 to TRBJ1-4; D is unclear. The CDR3 contains 16 residues. The germline gives CDR1 SGHVS, CDR2 FQNEAQ. The germline V and J ends were trimmed by 4 bases and 8 bases, with 20 bases remaining between them. The CDR3 spells CASSSQPAGIREKLFF. The CDR3, as DNA: TGTGCCAGCAGCTCACAGCCGGCAGGCATTCGGGAAAAACTGTTTTTT.

The rearrangement joins TRBV12-5 to TRBJ1-1, with D perhaps TRBD1 (5 bases). The V gene lost 5 bases and the J gene lost 4 bases, with 14 bases spanning the gap. This CDR3 region has 14 residues. Germline V lookup: CDR1 LGHNT, CDR2 FRNRAP. The CDR3 DNA sequence: TGTGCTAGTGGTCAAGGGGTGGGTGGCACTGAAGCTTTCTTT. Its translation is CASGQGVGGTEAFF.

The chain is built from TRBV5-4 and TRBJ1-1; TRBD1 matches 8 bases. This CDR3 is 15 amino acids long. Germline trimming cut 4 bases from V and 6 bases from J; bases unmatched to any gene: 11. Germline lookup yields CDR1 SGHNT and CDR2 YYREEE (reference sequence). CDR3 amino acids: CASSELTGEIAEAFF. For the CDR3, the DNA is TGTGCCAGCAGCGAACTGACAGGGGAGATCGCTGAAGCTTTCTTT.

This chain links TRBV6-5 with TRBJ2-7, with 7 bases identical to TRBD2. CDR1 and CDR2 from the germline V gene are MNHEY and SVGAGI. The CDR3 is 13 residues long. The V and J ends lost 4 bases and 4 bases, in that order; junction bases with no gene match: 4. CDR3 DNA sequence: TGTGCCAGCAGTTTAGCTAGCGGTTACGAGCAGTACTTC. As protein: CASSLASGYEQYF.

The sample holds a few counts of this clone. V gene TRBV5-4 combines with J gene TRBJ2-1, with 7 nucleotides matching TRBD2. This CDR3 is 14 amino acids long. Trimming cost V 2 bases and J 5 bases; bases outside gene matches: 4. Germline V gene lookup returns CDR1 SGHNT and CDR2 YYREEE (reference sequence). The CDR3 DNA sequence: TGTGCCAGCAGCTTCGGGACTACAAACAATGAGCAGTTCTTC. Translating it yields CASSFGTTNNEQFF.